Included here is one TCR beta chain sequence, with context. How the authors handled the data: Nucleated cell number was recorded as an estimate derived from reference gene primer amplification. Sequenced by immunoSEQ multiplex PCR; TCRdb stores in-frame clones only, minus some. From that table come the V and J calls and clone size; the DNA was used to work out D and trimming. Of approximately 200,000 clones detected, about 80% appear once; the ten largest clones hold 6% to 8%. This record belongs to a study of blood T cell repertoires in COVID-19. Study details: From the United States, Italy and Spain came samples of acute and convalescent COVID-19. In each case, the material was cDNA or gDNA derived from T cells, B-cell-depleted T cells, or PBMCs.

The source of this sequence is a human donor with acute or convalescent COVID-19. The donor label of this sample is uncertain. Sequenced sample: peripheral blood.

The CDR3 loop is CASSPYLAHEQYF. The CDR3 DNA sequence: TGTGCCAGCAGCCCCTATCTCGCCCACGAGCAGTACTTC. The chain joins TRBV6-6 to TRBJ2-7; no definite D call. This CDR3 spans 13 amino acids. V was clipped by 6 bases and J by 5 bases, with 14 bases between them. CDR1 is MNHNY, CDR2 SVGAGI, per germline (reference sequence).